The clone carrying this T cell receptor beta chain was counted between two and nine times. Its antigen is unknown. These data belong to a study of blood T cells in healthy people across ages. Study overall: Template switching retrieved approximately one barcoded beta molecule for each two T cells. Study results and limitations: Observed TCR beta diversity showed a strong correlation with the percentage of naive T cells as measured by flow cytometry.

Next came a second PCR, run for about 7 to 12 cycles, which used a sample-barcoded 5' primer along with a J-beta primer mix. Each CDR3 protein is one row after TCRdb ran MiXCR on the 5' RACE reads. The sample records hundreds of thousands of distinct CDR3 sequences, about 21% being singletons. The clonotype originates from a man aged 65-85 years in good health. Sequencing was done on a sample of blood.

This chain's CDR3 is CATEGGGRDNEQFF. The CDR3 DNA reads TGTGCCACGGAGGGAGGGGGGAGGGATAATGAGCAGTTCTTC. The chain uses TRBV28 and TRBJ2-1; a possible D gene is TRBD2 (7 bases). V shed 10 bases and J shed 7 bases, with 20 bases lying between them. The CDR3 totals 14 residues. Germline values: CDR1 MDHEN, CDR2 SYDVKM. The whole variable domain, filled in from reference TRBV28 and TRBJ2-1, reads DVKVTQSSRYLVKRTGEKVFLECVQDMDHENMFWYRQDPGLGLRLIYFSYDVKMKEKGDIPEGYSVSREKKERFSLILESASTNQTSMYLCATEGGGRDNEQFFGPGTRLTVL.